Included here is one T cell receptor beta chain sequence, with context. Its cognate antigen is unknown. The data derive from a study of blood T cells in healthy people across ages. Study-level points and caveats: A conclusive naive versus antigen-experienced comparison was prevented by the unsorted PBMCs.

CDR1 DFQATT and CDR2 SNEGSKA come from the germline V gene (reference sequence). The CDR3 runs 13 residues. V was clipped by 6 bases and J by 2 bases, with 12 bases between them. In terms of origin and age, donors were healthy Caucasian individuals from Russia aged 6 to 90. Then a second PCR, running roughly 7 to 12 cycles, was carried out with a sample-barcoded 5' primer and a J-beta primer mix. TCRdb called the 5' RACE reads again in MiXCR, with one record for every CDR3 protein. The profile shows about 1.4 million distinct CDR3 sequences, 55% to 75% of them singletons. This clonotype was obtained from a man aged 18 to 35 in good health. Sample: blood. The V call is TRBV20-1, the J call TRBJ2-3, with D hard to call. The chain's CDR3 is CSAPLLTTDTQYF. In DNA, the CDR3 is TGCAGTGCCCCCTTGTTAACCACAGATACGCAGTATTTT.